This T cell receptor beta chain was sequenced during a study of blood T cell repertoires in COVID-19. Sequencing was performed with immunoSEQ multiplex PCR; in TCRdb, only in-frame clones are kept and a portion is missing. The data show approximately 170,000 clones, with 70% to 85% seen just once and around 12% held by the top ten. CDR1 SGHNT and CDR2 YYREEE come from the germline V gene (reference sequence). With 0 bases removed from V and 2 bases from J, the gap between germline ends came to 12 bases. The CDR3 length is 15 residues. Material for sequencing was peripheral blood. The receptor comes from a woman in her forties or fifties with acute or convalescent COVID-19. V and J are TRBV5-4 and TRBJ2-7, with D maybe TRBD1 (5 bases). The CDR3 protein is CASSLERVGAYEQYF. The DNA for the CDR3 is TGTGCCAGCAGCTTGGAAAGGGTAGGGGCCTACGAGCAGTACTTC.